The rows below give T cell receptor beta chains drawn from one sample of a study of vaccination effects on CD4 cells after COVID-19. The antigens for these receptors are not known. Using immunoSEQ multiplex PCR, the repertoire was profiled, and TCRdb retains in-frame clones only, with some absent. This table has some 30,000 clones, roughly 86% appearing once. This material consisted of CD4+ T cells from PBMCs cultured with HCoV-NL63 spike peptides, taken after COVID-19 vaccination. These receptors were obtained from a human donor who received a COVID-19 vaccine. Some clones in this sample may be carry-over from other donors' samples. Both conserved end residues are part of each CDR3. Each record gives: D gene, clone size, V gene, J gene, CDR3 protein, CDR3 DNA. The D gene is left open where the match is weak. Clone sizes are given selectively: once, few, many, or a class where the clone is expanded.

d_call: TRBD1; clone_size: .; v_call: TRBV6-5; j_call: TRBJ2-5; cdr3_aa: CASFRQGLQETQYF; cdr3_nt: TGTGCCAGCTTCCGACAGGGCCTCCAAGAGACCCAGTACTTC
d_call: .; clone_size: .; v_call: TRBV19; j_call: TRBJ2-2; cdr3_aa: CASSIGGDGELFF; cdr3_nt: TGTGCCAGTAGTATAGGGGGGGACGGGGAGCTGTTTTTT
d_call: .; clone_size: .; v_call: TRBV15; j_call: TRBJ2-3; cdr3_aa: CATSPRLVLDTQYF; cdr3_nt: TGTGCCACCAGCCCTCGACTAGTTCTTGATACGCAGTATTTT
d_call: TRBD1; clone_size: few; v_call: TRBV15; j_call: TRBJ1-2; cdr3_aa: CATSRDRGYGYTF; cdr3_nt: TGTGCCACCAGCAGGGACAGGGGTTACGGCTACACCTTC
d_call: .; clone_size: .; v_call: TRBV7-5; j_call: TRBJ1-2; cdr3_aa: CARSLVWTGDKGYTF; cdr3_nt: TGTGCCAGAAGCTTAGTCTGGACAGGCGACAAAGGCTACACCTTC
d_call: .; clone_size: .; v_call: TRBV5-5; j_call: TRBJ2-1; cdr3_aa: CASSTGAYNEQFF; cdr3_nt: TGTGCCAGCAGCACCGGGGCCTACAATGAGCAGTTCTTC
d_call: .; clone_size: .; v_call: TRBV4-3; j_call: TRBJ2-5; cdr3_aa: CASSQDAGAGETQYF; cdr3_nt: TGCGCCAGCAGCCAAGATGCGGGGGCAGGGGAGACCCAGTACTTC
d_call: TRBD1; clone_size: .; v_call: TRBV7-9; j_call: TRBJ1-3; cdr3_aa: CASSLYGTGEGNTIYF; cdr3_nt: TGTGCCAGCAGCTTATACGGGACAGGGGAAGGAAACACCATATATTTT
d_call: .; clone_size: .; v_call: TRBV18; j_call: TRBJ1-1; cdr3_aa: CASSQRDTEAFF; cdr3_nt: TGTGCCAGCTCACAAAGGGACACTGAAGCTTTCTTT
d_call: .; clone_size: few; v_call: TRBV11-2; j_call: TRBJ1-2; cdr3_aa: CASSPGQNYGYTF; cdr3_nt: TGTGCCAGCAGCCCCGGACAGAACTATGGCTACACCTTC
d_call: TRBD1; clone_size: .; v_call: TRBV7-3; j_call: TRBJ1-1; cdr3_aa: CASSPGGLTEAFF; cdr3_nt: TGTGCCAGCAGCCCAGGGGGCCTAACTGAAGCTTTCTTT
d_call: .; clone_size: .; v_call: TRBV12-3/TRBV12-4; j_call: TRBJ1-4; cdr3_aa: CASSLLEKLFF; cdr3_nt: TGTGCCAGCAGTTTGTTAGAAAAACTGTTTTTT
d_call: .; clone_size: few; v_call: TRBV7-2; j_call: TRBJ1-6; cdr3_aa: CARKSSYNSPLHF; cdr3_nt: TGTGCCAGGAAAAGCTCCTATAATTCACCCCTCCACTTT
d_call: .; clone_size: .; v_call: TRBV19; j_call: TRBJ1-1; cdr3_aa: CASSIGGQLLNTEAFF; cdr3_nt: TGTGCCAGTAGTATAGGAGGACAGCTCCTGAACACTGAAGCTTTCTTT
d_call: .; clone_size: .; v_call: TRBV19; j_call: TRBJ1-5; cdr3_aa: CASSVNRQPNQPQHF; cdr3_nt: TGTGCCAGTAGCGTCAATCGACAGCCCAATCAGCCCCAGCATTTT
d_call: .; clone_size: .; v_call: TRBV7-9; j_call: TRBJ1-5; cdr3_aa: CASSLDEDRDSNQPQHF; cdr3_nt: TGTGCCAGCAGCTTAGATGAGGACAGAGATAGCAATCAGCCCCAGCATTTT
d_call: .; clone_size: .; v_call: TRBV6-5; j_call: TRBJ2-6; cdr3_aa: CASSQGAGANVLTF; cdr3_nt: TGTGCCAGCAGCCAGGGCGCTGGGGCCAACGTCCTGACTTTC
d_call: TRBD2; clone_size: .; v_call: TRBV9; j_call: TRBJ2-3; cdr3_aa: CASSVAGGDPLTDTQYF; cdr3_nt: TGTGCCAGCAGCGTAGCGGGAGGGGACCCCCTCACAGATACGCAGTATTTT
d_call: .; clone_size: .; v_call: TRBV10-2; j_call: TRBJ1-5; cdr3_aa: CASSESEVNQPQHF; cdr3_nt: TGCGCCAGCAGTGAGTCGGAGGTTAATCAGCCCCAGCATTTT
d_call: .; clone_size: .; v_call: TRBV6-5; j_call: TRBJ1-5; cdr3_aa: CASSFDRNQPQHF; cdr3_nt: TGTGCCAGCAGCTTCGACAGGAATCAGCCCCAGCATTTT
d_call: TRBD2; clone_size: few; v_call: TRBV11-2; j_call: TRBJ2-2; cdr3_aa: CASSLGTSRSNTGELFF; cdr3_nt: TGTGCCAGCAGCCTGGGGACTAGCAGGTCGAACACCGGGGAGCTGTTTTTT
d_call: TRBD1; clone_size: .; v_call: TRBV6-5; j_call: TRBJ1-5; cdr3_aa: CASSPDRGNQPQHF; cdr3_nt: TGTGCCAGCAGTCCCGACAGGGGCAATCAGCCCCAGCATTTT
d_call: TRBD1; clone_size: .; v_call: TRBV7-9; j_call: TRBJ1-3; cdr3_aa: CASRRGTAGNTIYF; cdr3_nt: TGTGCCAGCAGGCGGGGGACAGCTGGAAACACCATATATTTT
d_call: .; clone_size: .; v_call: TRBV10-3; j_call: TRBJ2-3; cdr3_aa: CAIGDSGATDTQYF; cdr3_nt: TGTGCCATCGGGGACAGCGGGGCTACAGATACGCAGTATTTT
d_call: .; clone_size: .; v_call: TRBV12-3/TRBV12-4; j_call: TRBJ2-5; cdr3_aa: CASRLQETQYF; cdr3_nt: TGTGCCAGCAGACTACAAGAGACCCAGTACTTC
d_call: .; clone_size: .; v_call: TRBV6-1; j_call: TRBJ1-6; cdr3_aa: CASSSFGGRNSPLHF; cdr3_nt: TGTGCCAGCAGTAGCTTCGGCGGAAGGAATTCACCCCTCCACTTT
d_call: .; clone_size: few; v_call: TRBV3-1/TRBV3-2; j_call: TRBJ1-6; cdr3_aa: CASSPGYSPLHF; cdr3_nt: TGTGCCAGCAGTCCAGGGTATTCACCCCTCCACTTT
d_call: .; clone_size: .; v_call: TRBV5-6; j_call: TRBJ1-5; cdr3_aa: CASSLGGAFEQPQHF; cdr3_nt: TGTGCCAGCAGCTTGGGAGGGGCCTTCGAACAGCCCCAGCATTTT
d_call: .; clone_size: .; v_call: TRBV24-1; j_call: TRBJ2-1; cdr3_aa: CATSDLGQGSSNEQFF; cdr3_nt: TGTGCCACCAGTGATTTGGGGCAGGGGAGTAGCAATGAGCAGTTCTTC
d_call: TRBD2; clone_size: .; v_call: TRBV24-1; j_call: TRBJ2-5; cdr3_aa: CATSDFSGGRRETQYF; cdr3_nt: TGTGCCACCAGTGATTTTTCGGGGGGGCGAAGGGAGACCCAGTACTTC
d_call: TRBD1; clone_size: .; v_call: TRBV30; j_call: TRBJ1-1; cdr3_aa: CACHRGGTEAFF; cdr3_nt: TGTGCCTGCCACAGGGGAGGCACTGAAGCTTTCTTT
d_call: .; clone_size: .; v_call: TRBV20-1; j_call: TRBJ2-1; cdr3_aa: CSARVRSEQFF; cdr3_nt: TGCAGTGCTAGGGTCAGGAGTGAGCAGTTCTTC
d_call: .; clone_size: .; v_call: TRBV6-4; j_call: TRBJ2-2; cdr3_aa: CASSLTPLTNTGELFF; cdr3_nt: TGTGCCAGCAGCCTAACACCTCTGACAAACACCGGGGAGCTGTTTTTT
d_call: .; clone_size: .; v_call: TRBV7-2; j_call: TRBJ1-3; cdr3_aa: CASSLGVSGNTIYF; cdr3_nt: TGTGCCAGCAGTTTGGGGGTCTCTGGAAACACCATATATTTT
d_call: .; clone_size: .; v_call: TRBV6-5; j_call: TRBJ2-1; cdr3_aa: CASCGQGGRNEQFF; cdr3_nt: TGTGCCAGCTGCGGGCAGGGGGGAAGAAATGAGCAGTTCTTC
d_call: .; clone_size: .; v_call: TRBV7-2; j_call: TRBJ1-6; cdr3_aa: CATRGPNSYNSPLHF; cdr3_nt: TGTGCCACTCGTGGACCGAACTCCTATAATTCACCCCTCCACTTT
d_call: .; clone_size: .; v_call: TRBV14; j_call: TRBJ1-2; cdr3_aa: CASSLTVSGAGYTF; cdr3_nt: TGTGCCAGCAGCCTGACTGTATCAGGGGCTGGCTACACCTTC
d_call: TRBD1; clone_size: .; v_call: TRBV10-3; j_call: TRBJ2-5; cdr3_aa: CAISDPGTGGQETQYF; cdr3_nt: TGTGCCATCAGTGACCCCGGGACAGGGGGCCAAGAGACCCAGTACTTC